A selection of T cell receptor beta chains follows, all from one sample in a study of OX40 agonist ivuxolimab in advanced cancers. Method: immunoSEQ multiplex PCR; TCRdb's copy keeps in-frame clones and lacks some. This sample has more than 25,000 clones, with 70% to 90% found just once. Here the sequenced sample was CD4+ or CD8+ T cells sorted from blood, taken in a trial of the OX40 agonist ivuxolimab. The receptors shown here come from an adult with an advanced solid tumor such as melanoma, head and neck, liver or kidney cancer. Both conserved end residues are part of each CDR3. A D gene is named only where the DNA matches it firmly. Clone size is shown for a subset of rows, as once, few, many or a class of expanded clone.

TGTGCCAGCAGTGTCTCCGTCCTTTTGGGAAACTCCTACAATGAGCAGTTCTTC	CASSVSVLLGNSYNEQFF	TRBV6-1	.	TRBJ2-1	.
TGTGCCAGCAGCTTAGAGACGAGACAGCCGTCTTCCGAGCAGTACTTC	CASSLETRQPSSEQYF	TRBV7-9	.	TRBJ2-7	few
TGTGCCAGTAGTGCCTGGGACGTCCCCGGCGAGCAGTACTTC	CASSAWDVPGEQYF	TRBV19	.	TRBJ2-7	.
TGTGCCAGCAGGCCCGACGGGAAATACGAGCAGTACTTC	CASRPDGKYEQYF	TRBV6-6	.	TRBJ2-7	.
TGTGCCAGCGGCGGGGGCGAGCAGTACTTC	CASGGGEQYF	TRBV2	TRBD2	TRBJ2-7	few
TGTGCCAGCAGCTTAGGACAGGGCCTCTATGGCTACACCTTC	CASSLGQGLYGYTF	TRBV11-2	TRBD1	TRBJ1-2	few
TGTGCCAGCAGTGGACAGGGAGGGGATGTCACCGGGGAGCTGTTTTTT	CASSGQGGDVTGELFF	TRBV6-1	.	TRBJ2-2	.
TGTGCCAGCAGGAACGCAGGGGCGGCCTATGGCTACACCTTC	CASRNAGAAYGYTF	TRBV27	.	TRBJ1-2	.
TGTGCCAGCAGTTACGGGGACAGCTATGGCTACACCTTC	CASSYGDSYGYTF	TRBV6-5	TRBD1	TRBJ1-2	.
TGTGCCAGCAGCTTAAAACAGGGGGCACCTTACGAGCAGTACTTC	CASSLKQGAPYEQYF	TRBV7-3	TRBD1	TRBJ2-7	.
TGTGCCAGCAGTGAAGCGCCTACCTTGACAGCCATCCCCTATCAGCCCCAGCATTTT	CASSEAPTLTAIPYQPQHF	TRBV6-1	.	TRBJ1-5	.
TGCAGCGTTCCGGACAGGGGAGAAGGAGGCTACACCTTC	CSVPDRGEGGYTF	TRBV29-1	TRBD1	TRBJ1-2	.